The next 21 T cell receptor beta chains were all read from a single sample in a study of blood T cell repertoires in COVID-19. Only in-frame clones appear in the TCRdb table, and some are missing; sequencing was by immunoSEQ multiplex PCR. The sample lists about 78,000 clones, 90% occurring once. The sample was peripheral blood. The receptors derive from a woman in her forties or fifties in a cohort sampled during active COVID-19.

This chain joins TRBV28 and TRBJ1-2; 8 positions match TRBD1. Germline loops: CDR1 MDHEN, CDR2 SYDVKM. This CDR3 comprises 13 residues. V was pared by 3 bases and J by 6 bases, with 3 bases of the junction left unmatched. The CDR3 coding sequence is TGTGCCAGCAGTTTTTCAGGGGGCAATGGCTACACCTTC. Translated, it gives CASSFSGGNGYTF.

DNA for the CDR3: TGTGCCAGTAGTTTCGGGACATTTGAAGCTTTCTTT. This translates into CASSFGTFEAFF. The gene calls are TRBV19 and TRBJ1-1; tentative D call: TRBD1 (6 bases). CDR1 is LNHDA and CDR2 is SQIVND in the germline V gene (reference sequence). V lost 5 bases, J lost 7 bases, and 11 bases lay in between. This CDR3 spans 12 amino acids.

The chain has TRBV24-1 and TRBJ2-1; D is perhaps TRBD2 (5 bases). Germline V lookup: CDR1 KGHDR, CDR2 SFDVKD. This CDR3 is 14 amino acids long. V was clipped by 5 bases and J by 10 bases, with 17 bases between them. CDR3 protein: CATSGPRVGMEQFF. Written as DNA, the CDR3 is TGTGCCACCAGTGGCCCGCGGGTCGGGATGGAGCAGTTCTTC.

The V call is TRBV5-1, the J call TRBJ1-1; D gene unclear. The CDR3 length is 14 residues. V lost 0 bases to trimming and J lost 1 base, with 7 bases between them. CDR1 is SGHRS, CDR2 YFSETQ, per germline. The CDR3 loop is CASSLVRENTEAFF. In DNA form, the CDR3 reads TGCGCCAGCAGCTTGGTTCGGGAGAACACTGAAGCTTTCTTT. Based on the CDR3 plus reference TRBV5-1 and TRBJ1-1, the full variable domain is KAGVTQTPRYLIKTRGQQVTLSCSPISGHRSVSWYQQTPGQGLQFLFEYFSETQRNKGNFPGRFSGRQFSNSRSEMNVSTLELGDSALYLCASSLVRENTEAFFGQGTRLTVV.

V and J are TRBV6-5 and TRBJ1-2; D remains unclear. The CDR3 contains 13 residues. V lost 5 bases and J 3 bases, leaving 10 bases between the germline ends. Germline V gene data show CDR1 as MNHEY and CDR2 as SVGAGI. CDR3 sequence reads: CASSRFRDYGYTF. DNA for the CDR3: TGTGCCAGCAGTCGCTTTAGAGACTATGGCTACACCTTC.

This chain connects TRBV28 to TRBJ2-7; D possibly corresponds to TRBD2 (6 bases). V was clipped by 6 bases and J by 0 bases, with 9 bases between them. Germline CDR1 reads MDHEN; CDR2 reads SYDVKM. The CDR3 covers 13 residues. In DNA form, the CDR3 reads TGTGCCAGCAGGGCGGGGCCCTCCTACGAGCAGTACTTC. The encoded protein is CASRAGPSYEQYF.

The genes are TRBV30 and TRBJ2-2; the match to TRBD2 covers 14 bases. Germline V gene data show CDR1 as GTSNPN and CDR2 as SVGIG (reference sequence). The J segment lost 7 bases and the V segment lost 4 bases, leaving 5 bases of the junction unmatched. The CDR3 runs to 15 residues. CDR3 DNA sequence: TGTGCCTGGACCGGACTAGCGGGAGGAGGCGGGGAGCTGTTTTTT. The encoded protein is CAWTGLAGGGGELFF.

V gene TRBV28 combines with J gene TRBJ1-4; TRBD1 aligns across 8 bases. The J segment lost 8 bases and the V segment lost 3 bases, leaving 2 bases of the junction unmatched. The CDR3 loop spans 13 amino acids. Germline V gives CDR1 MDHEN, CDR2 SYDVKM. CDR3 region: CASSLDREEKLFF. Here the CDR3 DNA reads TGTGCCAGCAGTTTGGACAGGGAGGAAAAACTGTTTTTT.

This clone occurred once. The V and J genes are TRBV28 and TRBJ2-2, with D perhaps matching TRBD2 (6 bases). V lost 6 bases to trimming and J lost 5 bases, with 16 bases between them. The CDR3 extends over 15 amino acids. Germline CDR1 MDHEN, CDR2 SYDVKM. DNA for the CDR3: TGTGCCAGCAGCTTGGGAGGCCTTACTACCGGGGAGCTGTTTTTT. Protein: CASSLGGLTTGELFF.

V and J are TRBV27 and TRBJ2-2; no reliable D call. Per the germline V gene, CDR1 is MNHEY and CDR2 is SMNVEV (reference sequence). Trimming removed 0 bases from V and 1 base from J, with 12 bases in between. The CDR3 is 17 amino acids. The CDR3 sequence: CASSLSTSNLNTGELFF. The CDR3 DNA reads as TGTGCCAGCAGTTTATCTACTTCCAACCTGAACACCGGGGAGCTGTTTTTT.

The rearrangement uses TRBV28 and TRBJ2-7, with D maybe TRBD2 (5 bases). Germline V gene data show CDR1 as MDHEN and CDR2 as SYDVKM. The CDR3 length is 13 residues. V lost 7 bases, J lost 2 bases, and 12 bases lay in between. DNA for the CDR3: TGTGCCAGCAACCACCGGGAACCCTACGAGCAGTACTTC. Protein: CASNHREPYEQYF. Looking up the rest from reference TRBV28 and TRBJ2-7 gives the full variable domain: DVKVTQSSRYLVKRTGEKVFLECVQDMDHENMFWYRQDPGLGLRLIYFSYDVKMKEKGDIPEGYSVSREKKERFSLILESASTNQTSMYLCASNHREPYEQYFGPGTRLTVT.

V is TRBV28 and J is TRBJ1-2; no clear D. The CDR3 covers 11 residues. V was trimmed by 11 bases and J by 8 bases, leaving 15 bases between them. CDR1 is MDHEN, CDR2 SYDVKM, per germline. DNA for the CDR3: TGTGCCGCCTCCCCGAGGGTCGGCTACACCTTC. Translation gives CAASPRVGYTF.

The chain has TRBV7-3 and TRBJ2-3; the match to TRBD1 covers 7 bases. With V trimmed by 5 bases and J by 11 bases, 16 bases remained unmatched. This CDR3 spans 15 amino acids. Germline lookup yields CDR1 SGHTA and CDR2 FQGTGA. CDR3 amino acids: CASSPMGTDTRMQYF. The CDR3 bases are TGTGCCAGCAGCCCGATGGGGACAGACACGCGAATGCAGTATTTT.

This clone appeared once. This chain joins TRBV25-1 and TRBJ2-1; 8 bases map to TRBD2. CDR3 length equals 16 residues. Germline CDR1 is MGHDK and CDR2 is SYGVNS. With V trimmed by 3 bases and J by 5 bases, 9 bases remained unmatched. The CDR3, as DNA: TGTGCCAGCAGTGACCCACTCGGGAGGGCCAACAATGAGCAGTTCTTC. This codes for CASSDPLGRANNEQFF. Filled out from reference TRBV25-1 and TRBJ2-1, the complete variable domain reads EADIYQTPRYLVIGTGKKITLECSQTMGHDKMYWYQQDPGMELHLIHYSYGVNSTEKGDLSSESTVSRIRTEHFPLTLESARPSHTSQYLCASSDPLGRANNEQFFGPGTRLTVL.

This clone was counted a single time. The rearrangement links TRBV7-3 to TRBJ2-3, with TRBD2 matching 10 bases. The CDR3 is 17 residues long. Trimming at V came to 1 base and at J to 4 bases, leaving 8 bases not matched to a gene. CDR1 is SGHTA and CDR2 is FQGTGA in the germline V gene. In DNA, the CDR3 is TGTGCCAGCAGCTTAAACGTCCTAGCGGGAGAATCAGATACGCAGTATTTT. Protein product: CASSLNVLAGESDTQYF.

The gene calls are TRBV6-5 and TRBJ2-5, with D uncertain. V lost 7 bases and J lost 0, with 9 bases in between. This CDR3 is built from 13 residues. Germline CDR1 is MNHEY and CDR2 is SVGAGI. This chain's CDR3 is CASILQDQETQYF. The DNA of the CDR3 is TGTGCCAGCATCCTGCAGGACCAAGAGACCCAGTACTTC.

The chain joins TRBV7-9 to TRBJ2-1; TRBD2 aligns across 9 bases. With V trimmed by 4 bases and J by 4 bases, 5 bases remained unmatched. CDR1 SEHNR and CDR2 FQNEAQ come from the germline V gene (reference sequence). This CDR3 region has 15 residues. The chain's CDR3 is CASSSGLARYNEQFF. In nucleotides, the CDR3 is TGTGCCAGCAGCTCTGGACTAGCGAGATACAATGAGCAGTTCTTC. Full variable domain (outside the CDR3, taken from reference TRBV7-9 and TRBJ2-1): DTGVSQNPRHKITKRGQNVTFRCDPISEHNRLYWYRQTLGQGPEFLTYFQNEAQLEKSRLLSDRFSAERPKGSFSTLEIQRTEQGDSAMYLCASSSGLARYNEQFFGPGTRLTVL.

The chain employs TRBV6-6 and TRBJ2-1; TRBD2 agrees at 10 bases. This CDR3 spans 14 amino acids. V lost 7 bases and J lost 5; bases outside the gene matches: 5. The germline V gene has CDR1 MNHNY and CDR2 SVGAGI (reference sequence). The CDR3 loop reads CASTPAGGDNEQFF. The CDR3 nucleotides are TGTGCCAGCACCCCAGCGGGAGGGGACAATGAGCAGTTCTTC.

The J gene is TRBJ1-1, the V gene TRBV7-8, with D hard to call. CDR1 is SGHVS and CDR2 is FQNEAQ in the germline V gene. Trimming stripped 6 bases from V and 2 bases from J, with 13 bases between. This CDR3 is 14 amino acids long. This CDR3 reads CASRFRGENTEAFF. In nucleotides, the CDR3 is TGTGCCAGCAGGTTTCGAGGAGAAAACACTGAAGCTTTCTTT. The variable domain in full, completed from reference TRBV7-8 and TRBJ1-1, reads GAGVSQSPRYKVAKRGQDVALRCDPISGHVSLFWYQQALGQGPEFLTYFQNEAQLDKSGLPSDRFFAERPEGSVSTLKIQRTQQEDSAVYLCASRFRGENTEAFFGQGTRLTVV.

The chain recombines TRBV28 with TRBJ2-4; D is undetermined. CDR3 length: 14 residues. The germline V and J ends were trimmed by 4 bases and 0 bases, with 7 bases remaining between them. Germline loops: CDR1 MDHEN, CDR2 SYDVKM. The DNA of the CDR3 is TGTGCCAGCAGTTCGCAGATAGCCAAAAACATTCAGTACTTC. Its translation is CASSSQIAKNIQYF.

This clone was found a few times. The chain joins TRBV10-3 to TRBJ2-7; a possible D gene is TRBD1 (5 bases). The germline CDR1 and CDR2 sequences are ENHRY and SYGVKD. Deletions cut 7 bases from V and 2 bases from J, with 12 bases between. The length of the CDR3 is 13 residues. The CDR3: CAITQAIAYEQYF. The CDR3 DNA reads as TGTGCCATCACACAGGCGATAGCCTACGAGCAGTACTTC.